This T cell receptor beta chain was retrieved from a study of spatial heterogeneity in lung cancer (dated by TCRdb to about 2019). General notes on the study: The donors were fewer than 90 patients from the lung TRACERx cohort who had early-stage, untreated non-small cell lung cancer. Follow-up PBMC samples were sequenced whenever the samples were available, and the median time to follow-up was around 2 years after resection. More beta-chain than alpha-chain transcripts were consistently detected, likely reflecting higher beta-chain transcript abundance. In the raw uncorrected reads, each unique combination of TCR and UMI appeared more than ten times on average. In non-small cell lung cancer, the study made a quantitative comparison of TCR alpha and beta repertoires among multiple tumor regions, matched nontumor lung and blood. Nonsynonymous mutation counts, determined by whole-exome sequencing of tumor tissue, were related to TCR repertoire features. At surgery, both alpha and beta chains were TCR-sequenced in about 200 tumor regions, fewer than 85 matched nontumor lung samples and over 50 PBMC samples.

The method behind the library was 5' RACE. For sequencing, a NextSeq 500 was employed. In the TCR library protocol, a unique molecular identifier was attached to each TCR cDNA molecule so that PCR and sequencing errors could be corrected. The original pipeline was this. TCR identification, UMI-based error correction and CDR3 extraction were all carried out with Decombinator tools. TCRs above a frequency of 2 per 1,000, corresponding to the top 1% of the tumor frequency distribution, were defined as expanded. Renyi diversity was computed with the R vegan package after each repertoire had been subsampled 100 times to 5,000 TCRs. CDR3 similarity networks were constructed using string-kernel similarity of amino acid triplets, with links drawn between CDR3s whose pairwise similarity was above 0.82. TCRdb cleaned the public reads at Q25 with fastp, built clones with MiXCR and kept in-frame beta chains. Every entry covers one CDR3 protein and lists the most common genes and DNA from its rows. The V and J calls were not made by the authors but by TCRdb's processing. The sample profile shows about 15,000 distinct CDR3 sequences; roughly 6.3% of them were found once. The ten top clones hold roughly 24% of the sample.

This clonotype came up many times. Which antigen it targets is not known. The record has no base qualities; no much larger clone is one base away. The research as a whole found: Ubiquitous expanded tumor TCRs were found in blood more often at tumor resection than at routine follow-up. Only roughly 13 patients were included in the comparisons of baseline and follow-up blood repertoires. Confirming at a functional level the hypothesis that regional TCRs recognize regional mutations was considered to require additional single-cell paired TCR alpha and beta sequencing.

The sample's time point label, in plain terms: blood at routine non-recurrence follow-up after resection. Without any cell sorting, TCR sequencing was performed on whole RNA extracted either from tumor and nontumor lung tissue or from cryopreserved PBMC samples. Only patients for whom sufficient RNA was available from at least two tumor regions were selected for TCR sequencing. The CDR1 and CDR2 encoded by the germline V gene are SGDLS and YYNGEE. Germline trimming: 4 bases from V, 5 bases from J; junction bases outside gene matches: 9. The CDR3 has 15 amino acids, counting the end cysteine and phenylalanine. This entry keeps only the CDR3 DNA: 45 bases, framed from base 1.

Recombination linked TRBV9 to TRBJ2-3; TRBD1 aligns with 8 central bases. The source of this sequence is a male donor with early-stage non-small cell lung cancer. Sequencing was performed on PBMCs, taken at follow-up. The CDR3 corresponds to CASSSSGQAVDTQYF. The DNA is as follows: TGTGCCAGCAGCAGCTCGGGACAGGCAGTAGATACGCAGTATTTT.